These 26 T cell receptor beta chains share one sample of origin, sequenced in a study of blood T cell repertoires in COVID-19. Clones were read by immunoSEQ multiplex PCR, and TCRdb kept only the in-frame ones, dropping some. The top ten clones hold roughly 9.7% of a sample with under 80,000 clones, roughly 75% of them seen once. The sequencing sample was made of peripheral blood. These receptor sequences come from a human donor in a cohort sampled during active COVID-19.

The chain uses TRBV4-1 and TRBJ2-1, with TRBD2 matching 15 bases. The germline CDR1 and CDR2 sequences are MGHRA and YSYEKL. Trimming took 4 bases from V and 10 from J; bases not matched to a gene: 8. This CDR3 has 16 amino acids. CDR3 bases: TGCGCCAGCAGCCCCCTGGGACTAGCGGGAGGCAGGGAGCAGTTCTTC. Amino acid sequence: CASSPLGLAGGREQFF.

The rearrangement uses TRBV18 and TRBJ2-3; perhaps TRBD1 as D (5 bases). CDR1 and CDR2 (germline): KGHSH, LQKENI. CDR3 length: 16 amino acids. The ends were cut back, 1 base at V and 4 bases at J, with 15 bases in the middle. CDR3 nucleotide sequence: TGTGCCAGCTCACCACTGGTTCAGGGTGATTCAGATACGCAGTATTTT. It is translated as CASSPLVQGDSDTQYF.

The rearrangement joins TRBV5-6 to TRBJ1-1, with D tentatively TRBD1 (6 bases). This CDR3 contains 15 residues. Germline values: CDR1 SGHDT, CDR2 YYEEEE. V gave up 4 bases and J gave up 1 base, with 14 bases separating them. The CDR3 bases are TGTGCCAGCAGCGCACCGGGACAATCGAACACTGAAGCTTTCTTT. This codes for CASSAPGQSNTEAFF. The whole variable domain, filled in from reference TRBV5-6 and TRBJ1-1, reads DAGVTQSPTHLIKTRGQQVTLRCSPKSGHDTVSWYQQALGQGPQFIFQYYEEEERQRGNFPDRFSGHQFPNYSSELNVNALLLGDSALYLCASSAPGQSNTEAFFGQGTRLTVV.

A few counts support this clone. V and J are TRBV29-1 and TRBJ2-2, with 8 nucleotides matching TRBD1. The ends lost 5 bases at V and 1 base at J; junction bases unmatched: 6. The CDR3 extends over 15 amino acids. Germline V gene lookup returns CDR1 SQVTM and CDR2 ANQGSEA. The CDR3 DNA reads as TGCAGCGTTCGTTCCGGGACAGGGAACACCGGGGAGCTGTTTTTT. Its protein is CSVRSGTGNTGELFF.

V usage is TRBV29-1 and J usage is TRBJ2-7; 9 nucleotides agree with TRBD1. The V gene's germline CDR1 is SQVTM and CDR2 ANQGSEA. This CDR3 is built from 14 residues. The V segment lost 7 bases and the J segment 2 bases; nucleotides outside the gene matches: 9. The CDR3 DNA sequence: TGCAGCGCCACTCCGGGACAGGGAGCCTACGAGCAGTACTTC. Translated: CSATPGQGAYEQYF.

Here the CDR3 reads CASSQEFLYEQYF. In DNA, the CDR3 is TGCGCCAGCAGCCAAGAGTTCCTCTACGAGCAGTACTTC. The rearrangement joins TRBV4-1 to TRBJ2-7; D gene unclear. Trimming removed 0 bases at V and 3 bases at J, with 6 bases between. This CDR3 comprises 13 residues. Germline V gene sequence: CDR1 MGHRA, CDR2 YSYEKL.

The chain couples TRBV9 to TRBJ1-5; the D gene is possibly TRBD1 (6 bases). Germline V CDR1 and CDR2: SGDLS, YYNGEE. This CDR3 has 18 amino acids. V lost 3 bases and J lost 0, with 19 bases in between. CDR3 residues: CASSATGGGSHSNQPQHF. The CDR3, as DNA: TGTGCCAGCAGCGCCACCGGGGGGGGCTCCCATAGCAATCAGCCCCAGCATTTT.

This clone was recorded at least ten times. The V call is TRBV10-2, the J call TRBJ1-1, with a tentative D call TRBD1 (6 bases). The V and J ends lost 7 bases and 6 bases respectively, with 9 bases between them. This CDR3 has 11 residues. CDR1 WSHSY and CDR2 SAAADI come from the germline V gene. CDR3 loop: CASTEGAEAFF. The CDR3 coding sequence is TGCGCCAGCACAGAGGGGGCTGAAGCTTTCTTT.

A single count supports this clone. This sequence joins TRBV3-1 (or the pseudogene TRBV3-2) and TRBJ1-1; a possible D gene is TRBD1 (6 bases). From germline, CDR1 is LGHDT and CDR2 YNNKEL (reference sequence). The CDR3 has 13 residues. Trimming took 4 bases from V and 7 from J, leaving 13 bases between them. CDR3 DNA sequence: TGTGCCAGCAGCCGGGGCAGGGGCCTTGAAGCTTTCTTT. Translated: CASSRGRGLEAFF.

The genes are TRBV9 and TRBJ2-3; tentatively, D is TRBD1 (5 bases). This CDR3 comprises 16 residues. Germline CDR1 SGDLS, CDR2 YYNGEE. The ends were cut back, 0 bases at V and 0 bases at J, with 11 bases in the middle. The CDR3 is CASSVGGSTSTDTQYF. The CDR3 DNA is TGTGCCAGCAGCGTAGGGGGCAGCACTAGCACAGATACGCAGTATTTT.

The CDR3 loop is CASRGSGSSYEQYF. DNA for the CDR3: TGTGCCAGCAGGGGTAGCGGTAGCTCCTACGAGCAGTACTTC. V is TRBV7-9 and J is TRBJ2-7, with D perhaps matching TRBD2 (6 bases). V was shortened by 6 bases and J by 0 bases, with 12 bases between the two germline ends. Germline loops: CDR1 SEHNR, CDR2 FQNEAQ (reference sequence). CDR3 size: 14 residues.

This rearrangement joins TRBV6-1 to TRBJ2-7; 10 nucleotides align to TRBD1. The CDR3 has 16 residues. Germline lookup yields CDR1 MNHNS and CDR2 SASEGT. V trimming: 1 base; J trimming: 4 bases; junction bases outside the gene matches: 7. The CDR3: CASSEVGTGVRYEQYF. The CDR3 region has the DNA TGTGCCAGCAGTGAAGTGGGGACAGGGGTTAGGTACGAGCAGTACTTC.

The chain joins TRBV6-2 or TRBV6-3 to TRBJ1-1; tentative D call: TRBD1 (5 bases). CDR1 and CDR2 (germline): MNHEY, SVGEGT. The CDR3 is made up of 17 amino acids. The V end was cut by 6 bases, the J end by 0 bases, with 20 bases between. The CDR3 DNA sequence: TGTGCCAGCAGCAAACCAGGGAGGTACGGGGTGAACACTGAAGCTTTCTTT. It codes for CASSKPGRYGVNTEAFF.

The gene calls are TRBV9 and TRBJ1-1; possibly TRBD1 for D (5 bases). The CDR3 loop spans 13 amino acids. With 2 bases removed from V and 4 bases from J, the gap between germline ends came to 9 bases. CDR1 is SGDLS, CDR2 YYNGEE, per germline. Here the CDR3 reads CASSVTGGTEAFF. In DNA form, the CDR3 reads TGTGCCAGCAGCGTCACCGGGGGCACTGAAGCTTTCTTT.

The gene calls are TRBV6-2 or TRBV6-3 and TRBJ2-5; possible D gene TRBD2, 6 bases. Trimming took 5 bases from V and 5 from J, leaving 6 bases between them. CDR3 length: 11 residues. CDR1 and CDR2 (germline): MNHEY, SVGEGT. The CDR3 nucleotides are TGTGCCAGCAGTCGGGGGGAGACCCAGTACTTC. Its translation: CASSRGETQYF.

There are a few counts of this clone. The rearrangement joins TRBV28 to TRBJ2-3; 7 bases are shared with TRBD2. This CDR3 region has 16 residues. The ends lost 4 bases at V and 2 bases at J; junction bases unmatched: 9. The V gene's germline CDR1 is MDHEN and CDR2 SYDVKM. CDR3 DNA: TGTGCCAGCAGTTCCTTCTCCGGGGACTACACAGATACGCAGTATTTT. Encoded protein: CASSSFSGDYTDTQYF.

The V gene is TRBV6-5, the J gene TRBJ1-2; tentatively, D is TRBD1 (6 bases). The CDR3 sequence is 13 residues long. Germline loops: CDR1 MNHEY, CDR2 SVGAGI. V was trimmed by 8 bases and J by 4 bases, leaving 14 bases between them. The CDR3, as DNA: TGTGCCAGCGGACAGCCGACCCCCTATGGCTACACCTTC. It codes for CASGQPTPYGYTF.

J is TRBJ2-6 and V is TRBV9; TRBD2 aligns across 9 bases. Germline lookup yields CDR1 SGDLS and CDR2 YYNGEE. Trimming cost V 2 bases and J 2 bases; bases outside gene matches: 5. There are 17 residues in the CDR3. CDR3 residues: CASSVTAGGPGANVLTF. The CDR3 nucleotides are TGTGCCAGCAGCGTGACAGCGGGAGGTCCTGGGGCCAACGTCCTGACTTTC.

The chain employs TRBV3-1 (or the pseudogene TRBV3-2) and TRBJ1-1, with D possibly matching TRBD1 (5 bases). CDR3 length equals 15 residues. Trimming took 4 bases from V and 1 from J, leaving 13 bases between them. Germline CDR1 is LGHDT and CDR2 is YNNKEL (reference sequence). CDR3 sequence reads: CASSPYAGGNTEAFF. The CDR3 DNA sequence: TGTGCCAGCAGCCCTTACGCGGGGGGGAACACTGAAGCTTTCTTT.

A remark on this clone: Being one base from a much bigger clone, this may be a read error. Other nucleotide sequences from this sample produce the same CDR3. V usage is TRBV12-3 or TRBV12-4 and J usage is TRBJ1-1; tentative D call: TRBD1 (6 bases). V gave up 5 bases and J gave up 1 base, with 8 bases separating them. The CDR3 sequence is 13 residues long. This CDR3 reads CASSLQGNTEAFF. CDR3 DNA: TGTGCCAGCAGTCTACAGGGGAACACTGAAGCTTTCTTT.

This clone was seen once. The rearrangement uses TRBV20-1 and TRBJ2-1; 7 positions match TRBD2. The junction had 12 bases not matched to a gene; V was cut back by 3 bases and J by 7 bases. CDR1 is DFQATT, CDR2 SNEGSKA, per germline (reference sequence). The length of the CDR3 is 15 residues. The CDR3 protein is CSASQRDVPRNEQFF. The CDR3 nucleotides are TGCAGTGCTAGTCAGCGGGACGTCCCTCGGAATGAGCAGTTCTTC.

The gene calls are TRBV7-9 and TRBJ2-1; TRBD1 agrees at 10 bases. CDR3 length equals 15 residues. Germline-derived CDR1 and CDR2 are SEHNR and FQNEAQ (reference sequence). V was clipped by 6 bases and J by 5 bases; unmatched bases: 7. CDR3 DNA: TGTGCCAGCAGGGACAGGGGGAACCTTAACAATGAGCAGTTCTTC. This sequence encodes CASRDRGNLNNEQFF.

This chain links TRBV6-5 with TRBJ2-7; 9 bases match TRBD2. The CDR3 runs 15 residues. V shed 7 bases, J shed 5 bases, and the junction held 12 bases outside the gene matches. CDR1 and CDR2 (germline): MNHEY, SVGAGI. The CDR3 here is CASTISGSKIDEQYF. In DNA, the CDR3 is TGTGCCAGCACAATTAGCGGGAGTAAGATTGACGAGCAGTACTTC.

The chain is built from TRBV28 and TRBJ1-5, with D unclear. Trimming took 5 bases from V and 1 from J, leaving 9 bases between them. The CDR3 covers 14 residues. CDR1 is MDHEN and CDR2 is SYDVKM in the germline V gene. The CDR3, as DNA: TGTGCCAGCAGTCAAGGCGGGAGCAATCAGCCCCAGCATTTT. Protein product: CASSQGGSNQPQHF.

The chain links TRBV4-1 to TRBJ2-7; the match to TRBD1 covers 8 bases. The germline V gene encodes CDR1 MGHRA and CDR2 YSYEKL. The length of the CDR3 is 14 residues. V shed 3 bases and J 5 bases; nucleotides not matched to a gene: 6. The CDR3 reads CASSHPQGEDEQYF. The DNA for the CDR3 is TGCGCCAGCAGCCACCCACAGGGGGAGGACGAGCAGTACTTC.

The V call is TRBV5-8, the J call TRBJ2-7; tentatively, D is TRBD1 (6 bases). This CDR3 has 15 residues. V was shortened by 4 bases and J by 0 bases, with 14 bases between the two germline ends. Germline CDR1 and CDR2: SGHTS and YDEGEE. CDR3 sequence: CASSPLRTASYEQYF. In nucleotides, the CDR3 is TGTGCCAGCAGCCCCCTCCGGACAGCCTCCTACGAGCAGTACTTC.